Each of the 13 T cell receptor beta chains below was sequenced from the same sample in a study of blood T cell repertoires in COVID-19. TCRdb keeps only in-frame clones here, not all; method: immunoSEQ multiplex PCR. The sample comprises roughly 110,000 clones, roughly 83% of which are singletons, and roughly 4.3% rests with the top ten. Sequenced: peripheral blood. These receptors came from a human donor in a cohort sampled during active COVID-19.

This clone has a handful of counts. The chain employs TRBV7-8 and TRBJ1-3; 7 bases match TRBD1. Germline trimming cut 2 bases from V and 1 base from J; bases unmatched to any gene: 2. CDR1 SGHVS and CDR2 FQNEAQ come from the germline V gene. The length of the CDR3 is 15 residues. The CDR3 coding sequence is TGTGCCAGCAGCTTACAACAGGGGTCTGGAAACACCATATATTTT. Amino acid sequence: CASSLQQGSGNTIYF.

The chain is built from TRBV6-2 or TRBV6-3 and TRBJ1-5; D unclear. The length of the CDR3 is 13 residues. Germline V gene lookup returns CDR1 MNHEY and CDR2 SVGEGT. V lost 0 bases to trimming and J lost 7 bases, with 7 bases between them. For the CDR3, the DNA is TGTGCCAGCAGTTACTCTGGGAGACAGCCCCAGCATTTT. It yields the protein CASSYSGRQPQHF.

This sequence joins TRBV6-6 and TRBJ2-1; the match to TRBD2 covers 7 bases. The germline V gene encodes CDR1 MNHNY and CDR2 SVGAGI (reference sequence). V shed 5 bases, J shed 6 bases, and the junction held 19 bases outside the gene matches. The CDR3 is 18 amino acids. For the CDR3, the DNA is TGTGCCAGCAGTCCTACCCCCTCGGGTCTCGCTAGCGGCAATGAGCAGTTCTTC. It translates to CASSPTPSGLASGNEQFF.

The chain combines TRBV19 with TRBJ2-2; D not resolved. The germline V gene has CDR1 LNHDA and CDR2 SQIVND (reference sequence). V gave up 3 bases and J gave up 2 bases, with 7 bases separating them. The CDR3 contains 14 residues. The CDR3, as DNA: TGTGCCAGTAGTATGAGGCATAACACCGGGGAGCTGTTTTTT. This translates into CASSMRHNTGELFF.

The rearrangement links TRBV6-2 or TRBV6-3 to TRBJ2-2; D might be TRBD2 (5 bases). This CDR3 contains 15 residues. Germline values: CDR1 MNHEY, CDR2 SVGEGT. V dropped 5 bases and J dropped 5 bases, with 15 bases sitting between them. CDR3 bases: TGTGCCAGCAGTCAGACATCAACGGGAACCGGGGAGCTGTTTTTT. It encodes CASSQTSTGTGELFF.

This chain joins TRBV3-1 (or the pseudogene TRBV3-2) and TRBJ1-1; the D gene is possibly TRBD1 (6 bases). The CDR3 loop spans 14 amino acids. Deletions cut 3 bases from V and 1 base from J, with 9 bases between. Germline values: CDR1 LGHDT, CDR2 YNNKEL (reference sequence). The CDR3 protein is CASSHQTGNTEAFF. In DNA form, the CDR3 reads TGTGCCAGCAGCCACCAGACAGGGAACACTGAAGCTTTCTTT.

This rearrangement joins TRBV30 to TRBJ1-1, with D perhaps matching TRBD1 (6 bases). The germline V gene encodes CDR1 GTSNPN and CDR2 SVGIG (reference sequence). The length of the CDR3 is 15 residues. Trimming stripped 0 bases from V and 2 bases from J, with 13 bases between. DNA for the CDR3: TGTGCCTGGAGTGTACTTCCCAGGGGTAACACTGAAGCTTTCTTT. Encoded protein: CAWSVLPRGNTEAFF.

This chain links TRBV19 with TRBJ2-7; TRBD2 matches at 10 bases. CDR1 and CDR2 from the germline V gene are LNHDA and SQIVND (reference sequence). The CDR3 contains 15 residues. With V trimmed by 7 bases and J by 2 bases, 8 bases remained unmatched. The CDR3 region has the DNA TGTGCCAGTACCCGACTAGCGGGTGGTACCTACGAGCAGTACTTC. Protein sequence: CASTRLAGGTYEQYF. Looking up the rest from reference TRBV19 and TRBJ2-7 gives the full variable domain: DGGITQSPKYLFRKEGQNVTLSCEQNLNHDAMYWYRQDPGQGLRLIYYSQIVNDFQKGDIAEGYSVSREKKESFPLTVTSAQKNPTAFYLCASTRLAGGTYEQYFGPGTRLTVT.

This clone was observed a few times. DNA of the CDR3: TGTGCCAGCAGCTTACTCCCCGCGGGGATTAATGAAAAACTGTTTTTT. Translated, it gives CASSLLPAGINEKLFF. V and J are TRBV7-2 and TRBJ1-4; D call uncertain. With 2 bases removed from V and 4 bases from J, the gap between germline ends came to 14 bases. The germline CDR1 and CDR2 sequences are SGHTA and FQGNSA. This CDR3 spans 16 amino acids.

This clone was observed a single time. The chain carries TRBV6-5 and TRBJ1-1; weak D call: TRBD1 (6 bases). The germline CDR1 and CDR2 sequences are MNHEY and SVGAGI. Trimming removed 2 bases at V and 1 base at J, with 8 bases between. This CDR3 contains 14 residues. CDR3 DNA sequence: TGTGCCAGCAGTTACGGACAGAAGAACACTGAAGCTTTCTTT. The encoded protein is CASSYGQKNTEAFF.

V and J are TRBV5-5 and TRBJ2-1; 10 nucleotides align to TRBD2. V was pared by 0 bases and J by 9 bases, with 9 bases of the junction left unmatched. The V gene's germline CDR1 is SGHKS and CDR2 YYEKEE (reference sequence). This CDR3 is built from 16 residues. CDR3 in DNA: TGTGCCAGCAGCTTGGCCGCCAGCGGGAGGGCCTTTGAGCAGTTCTTC. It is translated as CASSLAASGRAFEQFF.

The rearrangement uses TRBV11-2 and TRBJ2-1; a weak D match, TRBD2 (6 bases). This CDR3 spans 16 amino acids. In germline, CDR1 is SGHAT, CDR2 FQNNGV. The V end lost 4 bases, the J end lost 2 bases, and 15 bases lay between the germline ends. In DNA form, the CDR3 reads TGTGCCAGCAGCTCCCTTAGCGGAACCACCTACAATGAGCAGTTCTTC. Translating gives CASSSLSGTTYNEQFF. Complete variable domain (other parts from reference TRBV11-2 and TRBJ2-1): EAGVAQSPRYKIIEKRQSVAFWCNPISGHATLYWYQQILGQGPKLLIQFQNNGVVDDSQLPKDRFSAERLKGVDSTLKIQPAKLEDSAVYLCASSSLSGTTYNEQFFGPGTRLTVL.

CDR3 bases: TGTGCCAGTAGTAGACCGGGACAGGGGATCTATGGCTACACCTTC. Its translation: CASSRPGQGIYGYTF. This rearrangement joins TRBV19 to TRBJ1-2; 10 nucleotides align to TRBD1. J lost 4 bases, V lost 4 bases, and 6 bases had no gene match. There are 15 residues in the CDR3. Germline V CDR1 and CDR2: LNHDA, SQIVND (reference sequence).